The entry that follows covers one T cell receptor beta chain sequence. Its antigen remains unknown. Trimming removed 2 bases from V and 2 bases from J, with 12 bases in between. This CDR3 has 15 amino acids. The germline CDR1 and CDR2 sequences are LGHNA and YSLEER. The sample originates from a study of shared clonotypes between healthy human individuals. CD4+ cells were split into CD45RA+ naive and CD45RA-negative memory subsets. Study-level results: Around 5% of naive CD4 clonotypes were common to a handful of donors.

The data were produced by immunoSEQ multiplex PCR, yet TCRdb's version contains in-frame clones alone and is incomplete. In the table there are around 1.6 million clones, approximately 98% of which are singletons. The receptor was isolated from a man under 40 in good health. V and J are TRBV4-3 and TRBJ1-2, with D unclear. Sequenced: naive CD4+ T cells sorted from blood. Subset specified: CD45RA+ positively selected. The CDR3 loop is CASSQSPGGNYGYTF. In DNA, the CDR3 is TGCGCCAGCAGCCAATCACCGGGAGGGAACTATGGCTACACCTTC.